Listed below are T cell receptor beta chains from one sample, sequenced in a study of chemoradiotherapy in HPV16-positive cancers. Libraries were prepared by immunoSEQ multiplex PCR; TCRdb keeps only in-frame clonotypes and omits some of them. This table holds 6,200 or so clones, 65% to 80% found once. This specimen consisted of tumor tissue, obtained from a patient who underwent chemoradiotherapy. The receptors here all came from a human donor with HPV-associated anogenital cancer. The conserved cysteine and the conserved F or W are not part of the CDR3 here. The D gene is left open where the match is weak. Size is omitted from some rows. Given values are once, few, many or a class for expanded clones.

j_call	clone_size	d_call	v_call	cdr3_aa
TRBJ2-6	-	-	TRBV7-8	ASSLEVGAPGANVLT
TRBJ1-1	-	TRBD1	TRBV5-1	ASSWTGDMRAGTEAF
TRBJ1-6	-	-	TRBV2	ASRSALQGGNSPLH
TRBJ1-5	-	-	TRBV2	ASSVGQNNQPQH
TRBJ2-3	-	-	TRBV5-6	ASSNTDTQY
TRBJ1-6	-	TRBD1	TRBV19	ASSIEPQGEGSPLH
TRBJ1-2	-	-	TRBV28	ASTGSNYGYT
TRBJ1-3	few	-	TRBV11-2	ASRPTGSSGNTIY
TRBJ2-7	-	-	TRBV5-1	ASSLEDGYEQY
TRBJ1-1	-	-	TRBV30	AWSVGQFGTEAF
TRBJ1-5	-	-	TRBV28	ASSLSLGVTGNQPQH
TRBJ2-5	-	-	TRBV2	ASRSLKETQY
TRBJ1-6	-	TRBD1	TRBV7-2	ASSLALTGSNSPLH
TRBJ1-5	-	TRBD1	TRBV19	ASSDRGYSNQPQH
TRBJ1-4	-	TRBD1	TRBV4-3	ASSQDDRAPNEKLF
TRBJ1-1	-	-	TRBV29-1	SVGASTGLTEAF
TRBJ2-7	-	TRBD1	TRBV30	ALRGGTGNYEQY
TRBJ2-7	few	-	TRBV7-6	ASSPTIGDGSYEQY
TRBJ1-2	-	TRBD1	TRBV6-5	ASSYSLGTGDYGYT
TRBJ2-1	once	-	TRBV14	ASSPRRSYNEQF
TRBJ1-2	-	-	TRBV28	ASSLQGDYGYT
TRBJ2-5	-	TRBD1	TRBV4-1	ASSMGQQETQY
TRBJ2-3	-	TRBD1	TRBV11-3	ASSSGTGSTDTQY
TRBJ1-5	-	-	TRBV28	ASSSVWGFTGTNQPQH
TRBJ1-3	-	TRBD1	TRBV6-5	ASSYKGAGNTIY
TRBJ1-1	-	-	TRBV20-1	SARGYTEAF
TRBJ2-7	-	-	TRBV5-5	ASTPHGGRGDEQY
TRBJ2-5	-	TRBD2	TRBV5-1	ASRSIAGEQETQY